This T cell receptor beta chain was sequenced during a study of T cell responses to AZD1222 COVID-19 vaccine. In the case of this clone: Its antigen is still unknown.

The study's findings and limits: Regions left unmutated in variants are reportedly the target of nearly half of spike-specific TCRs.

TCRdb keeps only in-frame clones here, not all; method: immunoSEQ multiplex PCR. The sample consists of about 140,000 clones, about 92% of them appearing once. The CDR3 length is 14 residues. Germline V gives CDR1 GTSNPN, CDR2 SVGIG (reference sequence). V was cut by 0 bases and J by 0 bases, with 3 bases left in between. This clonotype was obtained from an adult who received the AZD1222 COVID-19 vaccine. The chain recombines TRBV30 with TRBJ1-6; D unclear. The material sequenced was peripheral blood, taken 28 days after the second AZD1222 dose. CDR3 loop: CAWSVRSYNSPLHF. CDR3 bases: TGTGCCTGGAGTGTTCGCTCCTATAATTCACCCCTCCACTTT.